This T cell receptor (beta chain) was sequenced during a study of T-cell reconstitution after alpha-beta-depleted transplantation in children. General observations from the study: A year post-transplant, T-cell counts and diversity derived mostly from newly produced T cells. Surviving recipient T cells and thymic progenitors produced the high day-60 TCRbeta diversity seen in some patients. Reportedly, only several hundred clones from non-depleted graft cells drove alpha-beta T-cell counts at about two months.

A note on this clonotype: What it binds is not known.

CDR3 size: 13 residues. V dropped 2 bases and J dropped 5 bases, with 9 bases sitting between them. From germline, CDR1 is MNHNS and CDR2 SASEGT. Unique molecular identifiers were built into the TCRbeta library. TCRdb itself ran the PCR reads through MiXCR, one entry per CDR3 protein. The profile shows 500,000 to 750,000 distinct CDR3 sequences, 10% to 15% of them singletons. This rearrangement joins TRBV6-1 to TRBJ2-5, with D perhaps matching TRBD1 or TRBD2 (6 bases each). Sequenced material: PBMCs, mostly from graft donor cells, taken 360 days after TCRalphabeta/CD19-depleted stem cell transplant. This receptor was taken from a male patient younger than 18 who had a stem cell transplant for acute myeloid leukemia, so the T cells may come from the graft donor. CDR3 loop: CASSERGPETQYF. CDR3 coding DNA: TGTGCCAGCAGTGAACGGGGGCCGGAGACCCAGTACTTC.